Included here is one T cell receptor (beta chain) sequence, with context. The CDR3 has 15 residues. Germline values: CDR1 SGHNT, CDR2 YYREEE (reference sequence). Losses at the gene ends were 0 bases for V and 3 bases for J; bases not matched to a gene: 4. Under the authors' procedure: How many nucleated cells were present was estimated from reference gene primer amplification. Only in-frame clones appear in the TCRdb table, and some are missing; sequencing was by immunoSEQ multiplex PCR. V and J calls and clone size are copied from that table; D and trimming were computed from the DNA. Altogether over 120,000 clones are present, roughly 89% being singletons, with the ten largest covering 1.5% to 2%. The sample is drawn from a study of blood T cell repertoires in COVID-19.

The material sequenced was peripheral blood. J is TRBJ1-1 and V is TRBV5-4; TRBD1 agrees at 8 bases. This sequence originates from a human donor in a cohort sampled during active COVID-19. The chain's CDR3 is CASSLARTGHTEAFF. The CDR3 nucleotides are TGTGCCAGCAGCTTGGCGAGGACAGGGCACACTGAAGCTTTCTTT.